A single sample gave rise to the 20 T cell receptor beta chains below, sequenced in a study of cytomegalovirus exposure and HLA in healthy donors (dated by TCRdb to about 2017). Receptor amplification or capture employed the immunoSEQ multiplex PCR assay. For the multiplex PCR, a mixture combining 60 forward primers for TCR Vbeta segments and 13 reverse primers for TCR Jbeta segments was used. Sourced from immuneACCESS, this table was stored by TCRdb with only in-frame sequences that have V and J called. A share of the clones is absent; for the studies checked, an unresolved V gene accounts for under half, and the remainder has no known explanation. The table for this sample lists 120,000 or so clones. Approximately 3.8% of the sample goes to the ten largest clones. Sequencing was performed on PBMCs. The receptors were sampled from a man aged 18-30 years in good health and CMV-seronegative.

The chain links TRBV6-4 to TRBJ2-3; 7 bases map to TRBD1. CDR3 length: 14 amino acids. The germline gives CDR1 MRHNA, CDR2 SNTAGT. Trimming at V came to 4 bases and at J to 1 base, leaving 2 bases not matched to a gene. CDR3 amino acids: CASSGTGGTDTQYF. The DNA for the CDR3 is TGTGCCAGCAGTGGAACAGGGGGCACAGATACGCAGTATTTT.

The rearrangement uses TRBV6-5 and TRBJ2-5; 11 nucleotides match TRBD1. This CDR3 has 13 residues. V was pared by 6 bases and J by 11 bases, with 8 bases of the junction left unmatched. CDR1 MNHEY and CDR2 SVGAGI come from the germline V gene. CDR3 sequence: CASRRDRGSEQYF. Here the CDR3 DNA reads TGTGCCAGCAGGCGGGACAGGGGGAGTGAGCAGTACTTC.

The genes are TRBV19 and TRBJ2-2, with D possibly being TRBD2 (6 bases). The V gene's germline CDR1 is LNHDA and CDR2 SQIVND (reference sequence). The CDR3 spans 14 residues. Trimming cost V 11 bases and J 4 bases, with 17 bases left between them. CDR3 protein: CAGQNRAGTGELFF. As DNA, the CDR3 is TGTGCCGGTCAGAACAGAGCGGGCACCGGGGAGCTGTTTTTT.

J is TRBJ1-2 and V is TRBV5-6; 10 bases align to TRBD1. The CDR3 has 19 residues. Trimming removed 2 bases from V and 3 bases from J; junction bases left unmatched: 16. Germline V CDR1 and CDR2: SGHDT, YYEEEE. CDR3: CASSFLSPGTGVFDYGYTF. The CDR3, as DNA: TGTGCCAGCAGCTTTCTATCCCCCGGGACAGGGGTTTTCGACTATGGCTACACCTTC.

This chain uses TRBV11-2 with TRBJ2-3, with D perhaps matching TRBD2 (5 bases). The CDR3 contains 13 residues. V shed 5 bases and J shed 6 bases, with 12 bases lying between them. Germline V gene sequence: CDR1 SGHAT, CDR2 FQNNGV. The CDR3 DNA reads as TGTGCCAGCAGCCTCAGGATAGCGGATACGCAGTATTTT. Protein sequence: CASSLRIADTQYF.

The CDR3 is CASSSSPGLTNQPQHF. The CDR3 nucleotides are TGTGCCAGCAGCTCTTCGCCGGGACTCACCAATCAGCCCCAGCATTTT. This chain links TRBV5-6 with TRBJ1-5, with D possibly matching TRBD1 (5 bases). V was pared by 3 bases and J by 3 bases, with 16 bases between. Germline CDR1 and CDR2: SGHDT and YYEEEE. The CDR3 is made up of 16 amino acids.

The chain employs TRBV6-5 and TRBJ1-2; D remains ambiguous. This CDR3 region has 13 residues. CDR1 and CDR2 (germline): MNHEY, SVGAGI. V lost 5 bases and J 1 base, leaving 8 bases between the germline ends. CDR3: CASSPGLNYGYTF. CDR3 nucleotide sequence: TGTGCCAGCAGTCCCGGACTTAACTATGGCTACACCTTC.

The rearrangement joins TRBV2 to TRBJ1-5; TRBD1 is a possible D gene (5 bases). V lost 6 bases, J lost 0 bases, and 9 bases lay in between. CDR3 size: 14 residues. Germline V gives CDR1 SNHLY, CDR2 FYNNEI. The chain's CDR3 is CASRGQFSNQPQHF. CDR3 DNA sequence: TGTGCCAGCAGGGGGCAGTTTAGCAATCAGCCCCAGCATTTT. Full variable domain (remainder filled in from reference TRBV2 and TRBJ1-5): EPEVTQTPSHQVTQMGQEVILRCVPISNHLYFYWYRQILGQKVEFLVSFYNNEISEKSEIFDDQFSVERPDGSNFTLKIRSTKLEDSAMYFCASRGQFSNQPQHFGDGTRLSIL.

V gene TRBV7-6 combines with J gene TRBJ1-1; a possible D gene is TRBD1 (5 bases). Germline CDR1 SGHVS, CDR2 FNYEAQ. Trimming took 5 bases from V and 3 from J, leaving 16 bases between them. This CDR3 spans 15 amino acids. CDR3 region: CASSATRGEDTEAFF. The DNA for the CDR3 is TGTGCCAGCAGCGCGACACGGGGGGAGGACACTGAAGCTTTCTTT. The variable domain in full, with the rest retrieved from reference TRBV7-6 and TRBJ1-1, is GAGVSQSPRYKVTKRGQDVALRCDPISGHVSLYWYRQALGQGPEFLTYFNYEAQQDKSGLPNDRFSAERPEGSISTLTIQRTEQRDSAMYRCASSATRGEDTEAFFGQGTRLTVV.

J is TRBJ2-2 and V is TRBV2; a weak D match, TRBD2 (6 bases). Between the trimmed V and J ends, which lost 3 bases and 7 bases, there was a span of 9 bases. Looked up from germline, CDR1 is SNHLY and CDR2 is FYNNEI. The CDR3 consists of 13 residues. CDR3 sequence (DNA): TGTGCCAGCAGTGAGGGGCGGGACGGGGAGCTGTTTTTT. It specifies CASSEGRDGELFF.

The gene calls are TRBV2 and TRBJ1-1, with TRBD1 matching over 9 bases. The junction had 6 bases not matched to a gene; V was cut back by 7 bases and J by 3 bases. In germline, CDR1 is SNHLY, CDR2 FYNNEI. This CDR3 comprises 14 residues. CDR3 amino acids: CASMGQGRDTEAFF. The CDR3, as DNA: TGTGCCAGCATGGGACAGGGAAGGGACACTGAAGCTTTCTTT.

The V gene is TRBV28, the J gene TRBJ1-5; 8 bases are a match to TRBD1. V lost 5 bases, J lost 4 bases, and 10 bases stayed unmatched. The germline gives CDR1 MDHEN, CDR2 SYDVKM. This CDR3 has 16 residues. Here the CDR3 DNA reads TGTGCCAGCAGTCCCCGGACAGGGCTTGGAAATCAGCCCCAGCATTTT. Translation: CASSPRTGLGNQPQHF. The full variable domain, rest sourced from reference TRBV28 and TRBJ1-5, is DVKVTQSSRYLVKRTGEKVFLECVQDMDHENMFWYRQDPGLGLRLIYFSYDVKMKEKGDIPEGYSVSREKKERFSLILESASTNQTSMYLCASSPRTGLGNQPQHFGDGTRLSIL.

V is TRBV19 and J is TRBJ1-4, with 12 bases that match TRBD1. Looked up from germline, CDR1 is LNHDA and CDR2 is SQIVND (reference sequence). This CDR3 contains 14 residues. With 6 bases clipped from V and 8 bases from J, the junction kept 4 bases outside the gene matches. Written as DNA, the CDR3 is TGTGCCAGTAGGTGGGGACAGGGGGCGGAAAAACTGTTTTTT. This sequence encodes CASRWGQGAEKLFF.

The J gene is TRBJ2-7, the V gene TRBV28; 7 positions match TRBD2. Germline CDR1 and CDR2: MDHEN and SYDVKM. Trimming took 1 base from V and 5 from J; bases not matched to a gene: 5. The CDR3 is 14 amino acids. CDR3 nucleotides: TGTGCCAGCAGTTTATACGGGGGGACCAACGAGCAGTACTTC. Amino acid sequence: CASSLYGGTNEQYF.

The chain couples TRBV2 to TRBJ2-5; TRBD1 matches at 8 bases. CDR1 is SNHLY, CDR2 FYNNEI, per germline. The trim removed 10 bases at V and 3 bases at J, leaving 13 bases unmatched. The CDR3 extends over 15 amino acids. The chain's CDR3 is CATKRQGILEETQYF. The DNA for the CDR3 is TGTGCCACAAAACGACAGGGGATTCTCGAAGAGACCCAGTACTTC.

This CDR3 is CALEAQNTDTQYF. CDR3 bases: TGTGCCCTGGAGGCTCAAAACACAGATACGCAGTATTTT. The chain joins TRBV30 to TRBJ2-3; D possibly corresponds to TRBD2 (5 bases). Per the germline V gene, CDR1 is GTSNPN and CDR2 is SVGIG (reference sequence). V lost 8 bases, J lost 2 bases, and 14 bases lay in between. The length of the CDR3 is 13 residues.

V and J are TRBV6-5 and TRBJ2-2; D might be TRBD1 (6 bases). This CDR3 is built from 15 residues. V lost 3 bases and J lost 2, with 10 bases in between. Germline lookup yields CDR1 MNHEY and CDR2 SVGAGI. DNA of the CDR3: TGTGCCAGCAGTTATGCCGGGACAAACACCGGGGAGCTGTTTTTT. Translating it yields CASSYAGTNTGELFF.

The chain uses TRBV7-2 and TRBJ1-2, with D perhaps matching TRBD1 (5 bases). The CDR3 covers 16 residues. Trimming shortened V by 0 bases and J by 0 bases, and 11 bases separated the two germline ends. Germline CDR1 and CDR2: SGHTA and FQGNSA. CDR3 sequence reads: CASSLAGQDANYGYTF. DNA of the CDR3: TGTGCCAGCAGCTTAGCGGGGCAGGATGCTAACTATGGCTACACCTTC.

This chain uses TRBV4-2 with TRBJ1-4; 7 bases map to TRBD1. The trim removed 3 bases at V and 0 bases at J, leaving 4 bases unmatched. The CDR3 has 16 residues. CDR1 and CDR2 (germline): LGHNA, YNFKEQ. The chain's CDR3 is CASSHLDRATNEKLFF. The CDR3 DNA sequence: TGTGCCAGCAGCCATCTCGACAGGGCAACTAATGAAAAACTGTTTTTT.

The chain uses TRBV5-6 and TRBJ1-2; D remains ambiguous. This CDR3 has 13 amino acids. Germline CDR1 SGHDT, CDR2 YYEEEE. Trimming removed 5 bases at V and 4 bases at J, with 12 bases between. CDR3 loop: CASRRPPGYGYTF. The CDR3 DNA reads TGTGCCAGCAGACGACCCCCAGGCTATGGCTACACCTTC.